The entry below gives a single TCR beta chain sequence along with its context. Its matching antigen is unknown. The sample is drawn from a study of vaccination and CD4 T cells after COVID-19. Across the whole study: Each enrolled participant received a two-dose regimen of either BNT162b2 or mRNA-1273 vaccine.

V was trimmed by 2 bases and J by 0 bases, leaving 13 bases between them. The CDR3 has 16 residues. Germline V CDR1 and CDR2: KGHSH, LQKENI. Stated treatment: roughly 10-day PBMC culture with coronavirus spike peptide pools or control peptides (ViraFEST assay). CD4+ T-cell collection from the unexposed donor predated the COVID-19 pandemic (2011-2018). CD4+ T cells were isolated by negative selection after 10 days of culture. Cultured CD4+ T cell DNA was sequenced using the Oncomine TCR Beta short-read assay. TCRdb re-derived calls from the PCR reads in MiXCR, one entry per CDR3 protein. The table records approximately 7,600 distinct CDR3 sequences, 50% of them present only once.

Material: CD4+ T cells from blood, cultured in vitro. V and J are TRBV18 and TRBJ2-5; possibly TRBD2 for D (5 bases). The receptor comes from a human donor in good health. DNA for the CDR3: TGTGCCAGCTCACCAGAACTAGATTGGTACCAAGAGACCCAGTACTTC. Translating it yields CASSPELDWYQETQYF.